This TCR beta chain was found in a study of vaccination and CD4 T cells after COVID-19. Study in general: Stimulation used overlapping spike peptides from SARS-CoV-2, HCoV-NL63, HCoV-OC43 and HCoV-229E. General study points: Reactive clone data from convalescent patients indicated a median of about 86% appearing only post-vaccination.

This clonotype has just a few counts. What it recognizes is unknown. This CDR3 comprises 15 residues. The V gene's germline CDR1 is SEHNR and CDR2 FQNEAQ (reference sequence). The ends were cut back, 3 bases at V and 5 bases at J, with 16 bases in the middle. An Oncomine TCR Beta short-read assay was used to sequence the DNA from cultured CD4+ T cells. Using the QIAamp micro DNA kit, genomic DNA was extracted from the CD4+ T cells that had been cultured. TCRdb re-derived calls from the PCR reads in MiXCR, one entry per CDR3 protein. Of around 25,000 distinct CDR3 sequences listed, around 40% are singletons. Treatment defined: roughly nine-day PBMC culture with coronavirus spike peptide pools or control peptides (ViraFEST assay).

Sequenced: CD4+ T cells from blood, cultured in vitro. V and J are TRBV7-9 and TRBJ1-2, with D possibly TRBD1 on 6 matching bases. The receptor's source is a human donor who had recovered from COVID-19. For the CDR3, the DNA is TGTGCCAGCAGCTTGGAACAGGGAGTAGGGTATGGCTACACCTTC. It is translated as CASSLEQGVGYGYTF.